These 5 T cell receptor beta chains came from one sample sequenced in a study of T cells in localized non-small cell lung cancer. Here immunoSEQ multiplex PCR was the method, and the copy in TCRdb shows in-frame clones only, minus some. The sample includes more than 2,500 clones, around 45% of them seen just once. The sequencing used lung tumor tissue, collected before any cancer treatment. The source is a woman aged 35 to 70 with stage II squamous cell lung carcinoma.

This clone has only a few counts. The CDR3 here is CASLRQGAGANVLTF. In DNA form, the CDR3 reads TGTGCCAGCCTACGACAGGGGGCTGGGGCCAACGTCCTGACTTTC. V gene TRBV28 combines with J gene TRBJ2-6; 9 bases line up with TRBD1. Germline V gives CDR1 MDHEN, CDR2 SYDVKM. J was trimmed by 2 bases and V by 8 bases; bases with no gene match: 4. The CDR3 loop spans 15 amino acids. Supplemented by reference TRBV28 and TRBJ2-6, the full variable domain reads DVKVTQSSRYLVKRTGEKVFLECVQDMDHENMFWYRQDPGLGLRLIYFSYDVKMKEKGDIPEGYSVSREKKERFSLILESASTNQTSMYLCASLRQGAGANVLTFGAGSRLTVL.

The V and J genes are TRBV11-3 and TRBJ2-1; TRBD2 aligns across 14 bases. The V gene end was trimmed by 6 bases and the J gene end by 9 bases; junction bases not matched to a gene: 4. This CDR3 has 14 amino acids. Germline CDR1 SGHNT, CDR2 YENEEA. The CDR3 region is CASSPGLAGVEQFF. CDR3 nucleotides: TGTGCCAGCAGTCCGGGACTAGCGGGAGTTGAGCAGTTCTTC.

This clone was picked up a small number of times. The V call is TRBV6-8, the J call TRBJ2-3, with TRBD2 matching 9 bases. This CDR3 spans 17 amino acids. Unmatched junction bases numbered 8, after V lost 0 bases and J lost 4 bases. Looked up from germline, CDR1 is MNHGY and CDR2 is SAAAGT. CDR3 DNA: TGTGCCAGCAGTTACTCAGGGCTAGCGGGGTCGGCAGATACGCAGTATTTT. Translated: CASSYSGLAGSADTQYF.

The genes are TRBV18 and TRBJ2-2, with D perhaps being TRBD1 or TRBD2 (5 bases each). The CDR3 sequence is 14 residues long. Trimming stripped 5 bases from V and 5 bases from J, with 12 bases between. CDR1 is KGHSH, CDR2 LQKENI, per germline. The CDR3: CASSTLGDTGELFF. The CDR3 DNA sequence: TGTGCCAGCTCAACACTAGGGGATACCGGGGAGCTGTTTTTT.

The genes are TRBV19 and TRBJ1-3; D perhaps matches TRBD1 (5 bases). The CDR3 contains 14 residues. V was pared by 6 bases and J by 4 bases, with 13 bases between. CDR1 and CDR2 (germline): LNHDA, SQIVND (reference sequence). The CDR3 region is CASSQGARGNTIYF. Here the CDR3 DNA reads TGTGCCAGTAGCCAAGGGGCGAGAGGAAACACCATATATTTT.